What follows is one TCR beta chain and its context. The V end lost 1 base, the J end lost 4 bases, and 9 bases lay between the germline ends. This CDR3 has 15 residues. Germline CDR1 and CDR2: SGHDT and YYEEEE. TCRdb's table, derived via immunoSEQ multiplex PCR, lists solely in-frame clones and lacks some. The repertoire consists of some 180,000 clones, with roughly 79% occurring once and the leading ten covering around 10%. The data belong to a study of blood T cell repertoires in COVID-19. About the study: The cDNA or gDNA used as material had been derived from T cells, B-cell-depleted T cells, or PBMCs.

One Seattle source followed patients from active infection through their disease course. Sequencing input: peripheral blood. The chain recombines TRBV5-6 with TRBJ1-6; D unresolved. The source is a middle-aged woman with COVID-19, enrolled during active disease. The CDR3 spells CASSLNSLYNSPLHF. CDR3 bases: TGTGCCAGCAGCTTGAACTCTTTGTATAATTCACCCCTCCACTTT.